What follows are 8 T cell receptor beta chains derived from one specimen sequenced in a study of CD8 T cells in Susac syndrome. When the RNA was reverse transcribed, random hexamers were used with an input of about 0.45 to 1 ug. TCRdb passed the immunoSEQ multiplex PCR reads through MiXCR, listing each CDR3 protein once. The sample includes 330,000 or so distinct CDR3 sequences, about 89% of them seen just once. The specimen sequenced was CD8+ T cells from PBMCs. Receptor source: a human donor with multiple sclerosis.

The chain recombines TRBV20-1 with TRBJ2-7; 8 positions agree with TRBD2. CDR1 is DFQATT and CDR2 is SNEGSKA in the germline V gene (reference sequence). The CDR3 length is 14 residues. V trimming: 5 bases; J trimming: 5 bases; junction bases outside the gene matches: 11. This chain's CDR3 is CSACTGGDRDEQYF. The CDR3 nucleotides read TGCAGTGCTTGTACCGGGGGGGATAGGGACGAGCAGTACTTC.

This chain links TRBV4-1 with TRBJ2-2; 7 bases agree with TRBD1. With V trimmed by 0 bases and J by 6 bases, 13 bases remained unmatched. CDR3 length equals 18 residues. Per the germline V gene, CDR1 is MGHRA and CDR2 is YSYEKL. CDR3 coding DNA: TGCGCCAGCAGCCAAGACCCCGGGACAGTCTACGACGCCGGGGAGCTGTTTTTT. Translated, it gives CASSQDPGTVYDAGELFF.

V gene TRBV3-1 combines with J gene TRBJ2-1; TRBD1 matches at 7 bases. This CDR3 contains 15 residues. The trim removed 4 bases at V and 5 bases at J, leaving 8 bases unmatched. CDR1 and CDR2 from the germline V gene are LGHDT and YNNKEL (reference sequence). DNA of the CDR3: TGTGCCAGCAGCCCATTGACAGGGTCCAACAATGAGCAGTTCTTC. Translation: CASSPLTGSNNEQFF.

The rearrangement uses TRBV7-8 and TRBJ2-1; the match to TRBD1 covers 9 bases. The germline gives CDR1 SGHVS, CDR2 FQNEAQ. The V gene end was trimmed by 0 bases and the J gene end by 2 bases; junction bases not matched to a gene: 8. The CDR3 covers 18 residues. CDR3 loop: CASSLAGPGQGTYNEQFF. The CDR3 nucleotides are TGTGCCAGCAGCTTAGCCGGACCGGGACAGGGAACCTACAATGAGCAGTTCTTC. Based on the CDR3 plus reference TRBV7-8 and TRBJ2-1, the full variable domain is GAGVSQSPRYKVAKRGQDVALRCDPISGHVSLFWYQQALGQGPEFLTYFQNEAQLDKSGLPSDRFFAERPEGSVSTLKIQRTQQEDSAVYLCASSLAGPGQGTYNEQFFGPGTRLTVL.

This clonotype appeared a few times. This chain uses TRBV6-5 with TRBJ2-7; the D is unclear. V was shortened by 0 bases and J by 5 bases, with 17 bases between the two germline ends. CDR3 length: 16 residues. Germline V lookup: CDR1 MNHEY, CDR2 SVGAGI. CDR3 coding DNA: TGTGCCAGCAGTTACTCACCCATGTCCATTTGGGACGAGCAGTACTTC. It codes for CASSYSPMSIWDEQYF.

This rearrangement joins TRBV30 to TRBJ2-2; 11 bases match TRBD2. From germline, CDR1 is GTSNPN and CDR2 SVGIG (reference sequence). V trimming: 7 bases; J trimming: 5 bases; junction bases outside the gene matches: 15. This CDR3 has 17 residues. As DNA, the CDR3 is TGTGCCTCCCATCCCGTTGAACTAGCGGGAGTTACCGGGGAGCTGTTTTTT. Its translation: CASHPVELAGVTGELFF.

The chain combines TRBV7-9 with TRBJ1-1; 9 bases align to TRBD1. Germline loops: CDR1 SEHNR, CDR2 FQNEAQ (reference sequence). J gave up 6 bases and V 2 bases, and 7 bases lay outside the gene matches. CDR3 length: 15 amino acids. The CDR3 spells CASSLIGDRAAEAFF. The CDR3 DNA is TGTGCCAGCAGCTTAATAGGGGACAGGGCCGCTGAAGCTTTCTTT.

The chain has TRBV25-1 and TRBJ2-1, with 9 bases matching TRBD1. Germline V gives CDR1 MGHDK, CDR2 SYGVNS. The CDR3 has 18 amino acids. Trimming removed 5 bases from V and 5 bases from J; junction bases left unmatched: 16. The CDR3 protein is CASSRARTDRGPDNEQFF. The CDR3, as DNA: TGTGCCAGCAGTCGAGCCAGGACGGACAGGGGACCGGACAATGAGCAGTTCTTC. The complete variable domain, with remaining parts taken from reference TRBV25-1 and TRBJ2-1, reads EADIYQTPRYLVIGTGKKITLECSQTMGHDKMYWYQQDPGMELHLIHYSYGVNSTEKGDLSSESTVSRIRTEHFPLTLESARPSHTSQYLCASSRARTDRGPDNEQFFGPGTRLTVL.